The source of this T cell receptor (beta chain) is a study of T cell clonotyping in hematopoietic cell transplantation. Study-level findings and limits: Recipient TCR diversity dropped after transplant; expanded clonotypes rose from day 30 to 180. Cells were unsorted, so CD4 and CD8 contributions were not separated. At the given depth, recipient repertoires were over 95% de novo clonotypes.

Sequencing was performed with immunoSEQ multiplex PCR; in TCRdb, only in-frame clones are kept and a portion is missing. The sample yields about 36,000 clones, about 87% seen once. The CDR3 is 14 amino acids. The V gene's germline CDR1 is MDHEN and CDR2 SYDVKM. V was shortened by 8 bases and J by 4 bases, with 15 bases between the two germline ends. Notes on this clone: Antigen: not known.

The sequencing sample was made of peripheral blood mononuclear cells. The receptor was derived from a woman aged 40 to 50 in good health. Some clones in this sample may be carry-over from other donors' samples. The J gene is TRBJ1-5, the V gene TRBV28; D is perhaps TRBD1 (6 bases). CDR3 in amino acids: CASSLGGRNQPQHF. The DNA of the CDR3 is TGTGCCAGCTCCCTTGGGGGGCGGAATCAGCCCCAGCATTTT.